Listed below are T cell receptor beta chains from one sample, sequenced in a study of blood T cell repertoires in COVID-19. Assay: immunoSEQ multiplex PCR; the TCRdb copy retains only in-frame clones and omits some. The table shows approximately 480,000 clones, with 89% occurring only once. Sample: peripheral blood. All receptors derive from a man aged 18 to 29 with COVID-19, enrolled during active disease. Each CDR3 is given with its conserved first and last residue. Each record gives: J gene, V gene, clone size, D gene, CDR3 protein, CDR3 DNA. D genes are given only for firm matches. Part of the rows lack a size; the others show once, few, many or a class for expanded clones.

>TRBJ2-6|TRBV5-8|once|.
CASSLARRSGANVLTF
TGTGCCAGCAGCTTGGCCCGGAGGTCAGGGGCCAACGTCCTGACTTTC
>TRBJ2-1|TRBV21-1|.|.
CASSKGLAGPYNEQFF
TGTGCCAGCAGCAAAGGACTAGCGGGGCCCTACAATGAGCAGTTCTTC
>TRBJ2-3|TRBV5-1|.|TRBD1
CASQQGPSTDTQYF
TGCGCCAGCCAACAGGGGCCGAGCACAGATACGCAGTATTTT
>TRBJ2-7|TRBV4-1|.|TRBD1
CASSHPGQGGEQYF
TGCGCCAGCAGCCATCCCGGACAGGGTGGCGAGCAGTACTTC
>TRBJ1-1|TRBV6-5|many|TRBD1
CASSYSWKSGGTEAFF
TGTGCCAGCAGTTACTCATGGAAATCAGGGGGCACTGAAGCTTTCTTT
>TRBJ2-3|TRBV27|.|TRBD2
CASSPGLAGGGATQYF
TGTGCCAGCAGCCCGGGACTAGCGGGAGGTGGGGCTACGCAGTATTTT
>TRBJ2-1|TRBV18|few|TRBD2
CASSPLALAGNEQFF
TGTGCCAGCTCACCCCTTGCACTAGCGGGTAATGAGCAGTTCTTC
>TRBJ1-2|TRBV5-4|.|.
CASSLGQRSGPYGYTF
TGTGCCAGCAGCCTCGGACAGCGATCGGGGCCCTATGGCTACACCTTC
>TRBJ1-2|TRBV6-5|.|.
CASSLVATNYGYTF
TGTGCCAGCAGTCTTGTGGCAACTAACTATGGCTACACCTTC
>TRBJ2-1|TRBV6-1|.|TRBD2
CASSDSGGDYNEQFF
TGTGCCAGCAGTGACAGCGGGGGGGATTACAATGAGCAGTTCTTC
>TRBJ2-1|TRBV7-8|.|.
CASSLGLANEQFF
TGTGCCAGCAGCTTAGGGCTAGCGAATGAGCAGTTCTTC
>TRBJ1-1|TRBV19|.|.
CASSIGLSNTEAFF
TGTGCCAGTAGTATAGGGCTTTCGAACACTGAAGCTTTCTTT
>TRBJ1-2|TRBV7-2|.|.
CASSTTGGVNGYTF
TGTGCCAGCAGCACAACGGGAGGGGTCAATGGCTACACCTTC
>TRBJ1-5|TRBV6-5|.|TRBD1
CASRVQGASQPQHF
TGTGCCAGCAGAGTACAGGGGGCGAGTCAGCCCCAGCATTTT
>TRBJ1-4|TRBV27|.|TRBD1
CASSLNVPGTGEVEKLFF
TGTGCCAGCAGTTTAAACGTACCCGGGACAGGGGAAGTTGAAAAACTGTTTTTT
>TRBJ2-5|TRBV15|once|TRBD1
CATSPSTGLQETQYF
TGTGCCACCAGTCCTTCGACAGGGCTCCAAGAGACCCAGTACTTC
>TRBJ2-1|TRBV4-1|few|.
CASRPSGLLYNEQFF
TGCGCCAGCAGGCCTTCAGGTTTACTCTACAATGAGCAGTTCTTC
>TRBJ2-3|TRBV5-4|.|.
CASSPSAGTDTQYF
TGTGCCAGCAGCCCCTCTGCAGGGACAGATACGCAGTATTTT
>TRBJ1-3|TRBV3-1/TRBV3-2|.|.
CASRTGGGNTIYF
TGTGCCAGCAGGACAGGAGGTGGAAACACCATATATTTT
>TRBJ1-2|TRBV9|.|.
CASSAYLRVLDGYTF
TGTGCCAGCAGCGCCTACCTCCGGGTCCTTGATGGCTACACCTTC
>TRBJ1-2|TRBV9|once|.
CASSSTPGGGVSYGYTF
TGTGCCAGCAGCTCCACACCCGGGGGGGGCGTTAGCTATGGCTACACCTTC
>TRBJ1-4|TRBV9|.|TRBD1
CASSDSGGADEKLFF
TGTGCCAGCAGCGACTCAGGGGGCGCAGATGAAAAACTGTTTTTT
>TRBJ2-2|TRBV7-9|.|.
CASSLSSRNTGELFF
TGTGCCAGCAGCTTAAGTTCCAGGAACACCGGGGAGCTGTTTTTT
>TRBJ2-1|TRBV6-2/TRBV6-3|once|TRBD2
CASSPFGLESFEQFF
TGTGCCAGCAGCCCTTTCGGACTAGAGTCCTTTGAGCAGTTCTTC
>TRBJ2-5|TRBV6-5|.|TRBD2
CASRKLAGAHETQYF
TGTGCCAGCAGAAAACTAGCGGGAGCCCATGAGACCCAGTACTTC
>TRBJ2-2|TRBV5-8|.|.
CASSWGSSRRTGELFF
TGTGCCAGCAGCTGGGGATCTAGCAGGCGCACCGGGGAGCTGTTTTTT
>TRBJ1-1|TRBV5-6|.|TRBD1
CASSLVAGTGMNTEAFF
TGTGCCAGCAGCTTGGTCGCGGGGACAGGCATGAACACTGAAGCTTTCTTT
>TRBJ2-1|TRBV9|once|.
CASSVDGQALDEQFF
TGTGCCAGCAGCGTAGATGGGCAGGCTTTGGATGAGCAGTTCTTC